This T cell receptor beta chain was identified in a study of cytomegalovirus exposure and HLA in healthy donors. Concerning this clone: Its target is not known.

Primers: 60 Vbeta forward and 13 Jbeta reverse. Original processing methods: The authors later counted 65 million to 90 million unique TCR beta chains, some 10 million of them shared. TCRdb's copy holds only in-frame clones and misses some; the assay was immunoSEQ multiplex PCR. Clonal size and the V and J genes are those of that table, whereas D and trimming came from the DNA. This table holds 75,000 to 80,000 clones, approximately 80% found once. General study results and limits: Accurate HLA-A and HLA-B prediction from TCR beta sequences was reported for most subjects.

The sample comprised PBMCs. The receptor's source is a woman in her thirties or forties in good health and CMV-seropositive.

CDR3 in DNA: TGTGCCAGCAGCCAAACAGGGGGAGAGTATGGCTACACCTTC. Its protein is CASSQTGGEYGYTF. The genes are TRBV7-2 and TRBJ1-2, with 8 bases that match TRBD1. Germline-derived CDR1 and CDR2 are SGHTA and FQGNSA. The CDR3 has 14 residues. With V trimmed by 5 bases and J by 5 bases, 7 bases remained unmatched.